Following are 16 T cell receptor beta chains from one sample sequenced in a study of blood T cell repertoires in COVID-19. The repertoire was sequenced with immunoSEQ multiplex PCR; TCRdb's copy has only in-frame clones and lacks some. The table has about 140,000 clones, 84% seen once. Sequencing was carried out using PBMCs or T cells enriched from blood (not recorded which). These receptors all come from a middle-aged man with acute COVID-19.

The chain combines TRBV5-4 with TRBJ1-2; TRBD1 is a possible D gene (5 bases). CDR1 and CDR2 (germline): SGHNT, YYREEE (reference sequence). The CDR3 runs to 14 residues. V was trimmed by 7 bases and J by 4 bases, leaving 17 bases between them. CDR3 amino acids: CASAQGGSTYGYTF. DNA for the CDR3: TGTGCCAGCGCTCAGGGAGGTTCAACCTATGGCTACACCTTC.

This clone was counted once. The chain joins TRBV19 to TRBJ1-2; no clear D. With 5 bases removed from V and 4 bases from J, the gap between germline ends came to 14 bases. The CDR3 sequence is 14 residues long. Germline values: CDR1 LNHDA, CDR2 SQIVND (reference sequence). DNA of the CDR3: TGTGCCAGTAGTTCCGGGGAGGGATCCTATGGCTACACCTTC. Protein product: CASSSGEGSYGYTF.

This clone turned up a few times. The V gene is TRBV7-8, the J gene TRBJ2-1, with 9 positions matching TRBD2. The germline gives CDR1 SGHVS, CDR2 FQNEAQ. Trimming took 4 bases from V and 5 from J; bases not matched to a gene: 12. The CDR3 contains 17 residues. This CDR3 is CASSSSGGLAGHNEQFF. As DNA, the CDR3 is TGTGCCAGCAGCTCCAGCGGGGGGCTAGCGGGCCACAATGAGCAGTTCTTC.

V usage is TRBV24-1 and J usage is TRBJ2-3; TRBD2 agrees at 10 bases. CDR1 is KGHDR and CDR2 is SFDVKD in the germline V gene. With 3 bases clipped from V and 2 bases from J, the junction kept 4 bases outside the gene matches. The CDR3 covers 16 residues. The CDR3 region has the DNA TGTGCCACCAGTGATCGGACTAGCGGAACCACAGATACGCAGTATTTT. Translated, it gives CATSDRTSGTTDTQYF.

V usage is TRBV7-2 and J usage is TRBJ2-3; perhaps TRBD2 as D (6 bases). CDR3 length: 14 residues. Germline CDR1 is SGHTA and CDR2 is FQGNSA. V was clipped by 3 bases and J by 1 base, with 8 bases between them. Here the CDR3 DNA reads TGTGCCAGCAGCTTCGGGACTGGCACAGATACGCAGTATTTT. Amino acid sequence: CASSFGTGTDTQYF.

The rearrangement uses TRBV7-8 and TRBJ1-2; unclear D gene. CDR1 and CDR2 (germline): SGHVS, FQNEAQ. Trimming left V 2 bases short and J 6 bases short, with 13 bases between. The CDR3 sequence is 14 residues long. The CDR3 sequence: CASSLLPEMDGYTF. CDR3 DNA sequence: TGTGCCAGCAGCTTACTCCCCGAGATGGATGGCTACACCTTC.

The chain couples TRBV28 to TRBJ1-5, with no clear D. Germline CDR1 reads MDHEN; CDR2 reads SYDVKM. The CDR3 sequence is 13 residues long. The V end was cut by 8 bases, the J end by 2 bases, with 10 bases between. The CDR3 nucleotides read TGTGCCAGCCGGTTTTTGGGCAATCAGCCCCAGCATTTT. Protein product: CASRFLGNQPQHF.

This clone was found once. The chain combines TRBV10-3 with TRBJ2-7, with TRBD1 identical over 9 bases. Looked up from germline, CDR1 is ENHRY and CDR2 is SYGVKD. There are 13 residues in the CDR3. With 4 bases clipped from V and 6 bases from J, the junction kept 4 bases outside the gene matches. The CDR3 loop reads CAISAGQGSEQYF. DNA of the CDR3: TGTGCCATCAGTGCTGGACAGGGGTCCGAGCAGTACTTC.

The gene calls are TRBV28 and TRBJ1-4, with 7 nucleotides matching TRBD1. Trimming removed 5 bases from V and 7 bases from J; junction bases left unmatched: 7. Germline V gene lookup returns CDR1 MDHEN and CDR2 SYDVKM. The CDR3 consists of 14 residues. Here the CDR3 DNA reads TGTGCCAGCAGTCCTGACAGGGTGGGTGAAAAACTGTTTTTT. It translates to CASSPDRVGEKLFF.

This chain links TRBV3-1 (or the pseudogene TRBV3-2) with TRBJ1-1; D is perhaps TRBD1 (5 bases). Looked up from germline, CDR1 is LGHDT and CDR2 is YNNKEL (reference sequence). V lost 2 bases and J 8 bases, leaving 15 bases between the germline ends. The CDR3 spans 14 residues. In DNA form, the CDR3 reads TGTGCCAGCAGCCAAAAACCGACGCAGGGCGAAGCTTTCTTT. Its protein product is CASSQKPTQGEAFF.

The V and J genes are TRBV3-1 (or the pseudogene TRBV3-2) and TRBJ2-7, with no clear D. Looked up from germline, CDR1 is LGHDT and CDR2 is YNNKEL (reference sequence). The CDR3 runs 14 residues. V shed 1 base and J shed 0 bases, with 7 bases lying between them. CDR3 residues: CASSQARSSYEQYF. CDR3 nucleotides: TGTGCCAGCAGCCAAGCGAGGAGCTCCTACGAGCAGTACTTC.

This chain joins TRBV9 and TRBJ1-3; 7 bases match TRBD1. The CDR3 spans 14 residues. The J segment lost 2 bases and the V segment lost 5 bases, leaving 4 bases of the junction unmatched. Germline loops: CDR1 SGDLS, CDR2 YYNGEE. The CDR3 bases are TGTGCCAGCAGTTCCGGGACAGCTGGAAACACCATATATTTT. Translated: CASSSGTAGNTIYF.

This clone was seen more than once but under ten times. V is TRBV29-1 and J is TRBJ1-2, with D maybe TRBD1 (6 bases). Germline CDR1 is SQVTM and CDR2 is ANQGSEA. The CDR3 totals 13 residues. In DNA form, the CDR3 reads TGCGCTTCCTCTGGGGGCGTAAACTATGGCTACACCTTC. Residues: CASSGGVNYGYTF.

In nucleotides, the CDR3 is TGTGCCAGCAGGGTAGGGGGCGACCCAGATACGCAGTATTTT. Protein product: CASRVGGDPDTQYF. The gene calls are TRBV7-2 and TRBJ2-3; TRBD1 agrees at 7 bases. This CDR3 is 14 amino acids long. CDR1 SGHTA and CDR2 FQGNSA come from the germline V gene. V shed 6 bases and J 4 bases; nucleotides not matched to a gene: 7. Using reference TRBV7-2 and TRBJ2-3 for the parts outside the CDR3, the full variable domain is GAGVSQSPSNKVTEKGKDVELRCDPISGHTALYWYRQSLGQGLEFLIYFQGNSAPDKSGLPSDRFSAERTGGSVSTLTIQRTQQEDSAVYLCASRVGGDPDTQYFGPGTRLTVL.

V and J are TRBV6-2 or TRBV6-3 and TRBJ2-3, with TRBD1 identical over 8 bases. The trim removed 6 bases at V and 2 bases at J, leaving 4 bases unmatched. Looked up from germline, CDR1 is MNHEY and CDR2 is SVGEGT. CDR3 length: 14 residues. DNA of the CDR3: TGTGCCAGCAGCCAGGGGGCTGTCACAGATACGCAGTATTTT. Protein sequence: CASSQGAVTDTQYF.

The rearrangement joins TRBV19 to TRBJ1-2; 8 bases are a match to TRBD1. V lost 2 bases, J lost 4 bases, and 12 bases stayed unmatched. Germline CDR1 and CDR2: LNHDA and SQIVND (reference sequence). The CDR3 has 17 amino acids. The CDR3 region is CASSIKGQDKIRYGYTF. In DNA, the CDR3 is TGTGCCAGTAGTATAAAGGGACAGGACAAGATTCGCTATGGCTACACCTTC. Full variable domain (remainder filled in from reference TRBV19 and TRBJ1-2): DGGITQSPKYLFRKEGQNVTLSCEQNLNHDAMYWYRQDPGQGLRLIYYSQIVNDFQKGDIAEGYSVSREKKESFPLTVTSAQKNPTAFYLCASSIKGQDKIRYGYTFGSGTRLTVV.